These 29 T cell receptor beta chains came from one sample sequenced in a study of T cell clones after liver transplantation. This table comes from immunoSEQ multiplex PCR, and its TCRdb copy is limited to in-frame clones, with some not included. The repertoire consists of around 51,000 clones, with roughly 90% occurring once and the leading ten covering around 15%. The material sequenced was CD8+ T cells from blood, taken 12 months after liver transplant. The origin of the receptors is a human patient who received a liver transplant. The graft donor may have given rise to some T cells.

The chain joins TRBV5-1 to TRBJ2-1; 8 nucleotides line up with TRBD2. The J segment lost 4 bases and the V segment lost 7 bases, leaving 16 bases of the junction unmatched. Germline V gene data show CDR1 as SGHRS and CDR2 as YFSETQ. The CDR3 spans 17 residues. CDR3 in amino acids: CASAPRTSTHLYNEQFF. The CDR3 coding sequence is TGCGCCAGCGCCCCCCGGACTAGCACTCACCTGTACAATGAGCAGTTCTTC.

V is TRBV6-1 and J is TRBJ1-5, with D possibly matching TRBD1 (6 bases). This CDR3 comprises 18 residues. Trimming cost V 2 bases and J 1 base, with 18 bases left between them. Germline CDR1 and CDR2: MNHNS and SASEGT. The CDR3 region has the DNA TGTGCCAGCAGTGAATATCTAATAGGGACAAAGAGCAATCAGCCCCAGCATTTT. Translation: CASSEYLIGTKSNQPQHF.

The CDR3 coding sequence is TGTGCCGGCTTACGTGGCCCGACTAATGAAAAACTGTTTTTT. It specifies CAGLRGPTNEKLFF. The V call is TRBV30, the J call TRBJ1-4; D gene unclear. Germline CDR1 is GTSNPN and CDR2 is SVGIG (reference sequence). The V and J ends lost 8 bases and 2 bases respectively, with 15 bases between them. The CDR3 covers 14 residues.

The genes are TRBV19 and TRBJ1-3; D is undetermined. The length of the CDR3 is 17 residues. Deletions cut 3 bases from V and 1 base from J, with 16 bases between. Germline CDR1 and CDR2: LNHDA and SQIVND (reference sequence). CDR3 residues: CASSIPGQAPSGNTIYF. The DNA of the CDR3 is TGTGCCAGTAGTATCCCCGGGCAGGCTCCATCTGGAAACACCATATATTTT.

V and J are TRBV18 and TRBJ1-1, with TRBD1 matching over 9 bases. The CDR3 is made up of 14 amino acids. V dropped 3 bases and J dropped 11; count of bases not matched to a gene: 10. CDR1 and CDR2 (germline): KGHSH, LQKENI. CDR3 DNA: TGTGCCAGCTCACCGGTTTCGGGACAGGGTGAGGCTTTCTTT. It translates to CASSPVSGQGEAFF.

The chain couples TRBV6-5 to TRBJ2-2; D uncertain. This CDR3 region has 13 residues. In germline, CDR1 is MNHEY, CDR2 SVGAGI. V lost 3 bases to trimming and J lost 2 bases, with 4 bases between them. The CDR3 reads CASSYTNTGELFF. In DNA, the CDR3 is TGTGCCAGCAGTTATACAAACACCGGGGAGCTGTTTTTT.

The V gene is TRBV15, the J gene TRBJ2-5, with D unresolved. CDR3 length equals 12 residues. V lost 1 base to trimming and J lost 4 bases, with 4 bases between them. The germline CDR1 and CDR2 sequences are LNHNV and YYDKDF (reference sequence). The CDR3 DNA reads TGTGCCACCAGCAGAGTAGGAGAGACCCAGTACTTC. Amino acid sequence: CATSRVGETQYF. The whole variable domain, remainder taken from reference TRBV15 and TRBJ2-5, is DAMVIQNPRYQVTQFGKPVTLSCSQTLNHNVMYWYQQKSSQAPKLLFHYYDKDFNNEADTPDNFQSRRPNTSFCFLDIRSPGLGDTAMYLCATSRVGETQYFGPGTRLLVL.

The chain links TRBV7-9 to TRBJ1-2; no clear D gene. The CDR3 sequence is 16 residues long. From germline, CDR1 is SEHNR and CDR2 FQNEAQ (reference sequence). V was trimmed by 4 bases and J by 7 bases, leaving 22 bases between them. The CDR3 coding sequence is TGTGCCAGCAGCTCCCCCAGACATTCACCCTTCCTTGGCTACACCTTC. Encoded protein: CASSSPRHSPFLGYTF.

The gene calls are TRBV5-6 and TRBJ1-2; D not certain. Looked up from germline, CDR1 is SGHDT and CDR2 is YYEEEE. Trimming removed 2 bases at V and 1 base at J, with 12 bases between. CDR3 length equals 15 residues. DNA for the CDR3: TGTGCCAGCAGCTTCCGAACGGCCTATAACTATGGCTACACCTTC. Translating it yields CASSFRTAYNYGYTF. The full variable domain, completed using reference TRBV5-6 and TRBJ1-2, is DAGVTQSPTHLIKTRGQQVTLRCSPKSGHDTVSWYQQALGQGPQFIFQYYEEEERQRGNFPDRFSGHQFPNYSSELNVNALLLGDSALYLCASSFRTAYNYGYTFGSGTRLTVV.

CDR3 sequence reads: CASSPLAASTDTQYF. Written as DNA, the CDR3 is TGTGCCAGCAGTCCCTTAGCAGCTAGCACAGATACGCAGTATTTT. The chain uses TRBV6-4 and TRBJ2-3, with no clear D. In germline, CDR1 is MRHNA, CDR2 SNTAGT. This CDR3 has 15 residues. V dropped 5 bases and J dropped 0 bases, with 12 bases sitting between them.

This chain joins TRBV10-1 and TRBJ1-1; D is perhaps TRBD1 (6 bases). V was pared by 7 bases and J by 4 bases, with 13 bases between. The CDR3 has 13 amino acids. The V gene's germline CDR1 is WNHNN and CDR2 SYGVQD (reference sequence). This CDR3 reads CASIGTGSTEAFF. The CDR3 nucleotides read TGCGCCAGCATTGGAACAGGGTCCACTGAAGCTTTCTTT.

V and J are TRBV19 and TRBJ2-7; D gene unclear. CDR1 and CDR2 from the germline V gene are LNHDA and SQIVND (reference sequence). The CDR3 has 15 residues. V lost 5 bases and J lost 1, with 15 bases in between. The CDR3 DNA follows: TGTGCCAGTAGTGCGTCGGCGGCCTTGTCCTACGAGCAGTACTTC. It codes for CASSASAALSYEQYF.

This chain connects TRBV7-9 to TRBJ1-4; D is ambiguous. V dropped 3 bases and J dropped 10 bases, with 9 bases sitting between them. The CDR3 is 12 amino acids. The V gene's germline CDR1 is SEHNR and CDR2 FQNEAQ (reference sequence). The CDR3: CASSLSNRKLFF. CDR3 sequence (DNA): TGTGCCAGCAGCTTGTCCAATAGAAAACTGTTTTTT.

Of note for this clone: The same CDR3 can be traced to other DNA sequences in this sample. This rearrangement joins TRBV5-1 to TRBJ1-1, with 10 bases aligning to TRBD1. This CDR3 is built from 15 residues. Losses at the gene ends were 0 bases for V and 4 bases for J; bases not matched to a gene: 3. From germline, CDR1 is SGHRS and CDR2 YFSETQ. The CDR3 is CASSLEGQGVTEAFF. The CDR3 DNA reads TGCGCCAGCAGCTTGGAAGGACAGGGGGTCACTGAAGCTTTCTTT.

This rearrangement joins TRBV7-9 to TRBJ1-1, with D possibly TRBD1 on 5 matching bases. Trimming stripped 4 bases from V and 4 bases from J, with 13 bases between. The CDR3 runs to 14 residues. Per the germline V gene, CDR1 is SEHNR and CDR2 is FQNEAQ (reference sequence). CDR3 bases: TGTGCCAGCAGCTCGGTAGGTGGGGGCACTGAAGCTTTCTTT. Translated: CASSSVGGGTEAFF.

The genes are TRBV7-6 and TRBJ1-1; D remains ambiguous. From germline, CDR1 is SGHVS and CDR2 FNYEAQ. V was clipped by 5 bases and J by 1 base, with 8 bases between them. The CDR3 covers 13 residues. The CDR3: CASSATGNTEAFF. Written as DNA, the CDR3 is TGTGCCAGCAGCGCAACGGGGAACACTGAAGCTTTCTTT.

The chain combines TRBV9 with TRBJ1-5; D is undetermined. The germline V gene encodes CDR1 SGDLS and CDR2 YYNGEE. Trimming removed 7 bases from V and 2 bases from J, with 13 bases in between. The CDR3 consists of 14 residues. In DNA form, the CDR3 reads TGTGCCAGCGGCCCCAACGGGGGCAATCAGCCCCAGCATTTT. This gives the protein CASGPNGGNQPQHF.

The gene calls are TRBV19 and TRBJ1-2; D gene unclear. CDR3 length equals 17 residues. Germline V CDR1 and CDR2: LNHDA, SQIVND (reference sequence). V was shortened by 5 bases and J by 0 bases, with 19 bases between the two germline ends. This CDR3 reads CASSLPLVEHANYGYTF. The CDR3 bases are TGTGCCAGTAGTCTCCCGCTGGTGGAGCACGCTAACTATGGCTACACCTTC.

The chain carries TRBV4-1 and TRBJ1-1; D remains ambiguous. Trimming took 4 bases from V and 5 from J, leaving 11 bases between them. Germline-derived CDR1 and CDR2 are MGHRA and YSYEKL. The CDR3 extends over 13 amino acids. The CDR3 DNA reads TGCGCCAGCAGCCTAAGTCCCCCGACTGAAGCTTTCTTT. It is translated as CASSLSPPTEAFF.

The CDR3 nucleotides are TGTGCCAGCAGTCCCTGGGAGGGCAGTGACACCGGGGAGCTGTTTTTT. The encoded protein is CASSPWEGSDTGELFF. This chain links TRBV28 with TRBJ2-2, with 7 bases fitting TRBD2. This CDR3 spans 16 amino acids. Germline CDR1 and CDR2: MDHEN and SYDVKM. V was pared by 5 bases and J by 3 bases, with 9 bases of the junction left unmatched.

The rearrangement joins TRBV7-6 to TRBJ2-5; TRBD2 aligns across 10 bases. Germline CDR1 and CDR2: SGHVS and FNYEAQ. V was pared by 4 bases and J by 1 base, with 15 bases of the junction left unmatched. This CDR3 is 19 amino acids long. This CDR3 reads CASSSLLEGLAGVQETQYF. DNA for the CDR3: TGTGCCAGCAGCTCTCTTTTGGAGGGGCTAGCGGGAGTCCAAGAGACCCAGTACTTC.

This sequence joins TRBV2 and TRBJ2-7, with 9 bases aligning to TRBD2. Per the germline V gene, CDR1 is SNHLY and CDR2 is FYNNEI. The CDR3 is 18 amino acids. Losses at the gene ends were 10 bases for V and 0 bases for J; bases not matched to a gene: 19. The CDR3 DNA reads TGTGCCATCACACCCGGGAGGGTAGCGGGAGCGAGCTCCTACGAGCAGTACTTC. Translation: CAITPGRVAGASSYEQYF.

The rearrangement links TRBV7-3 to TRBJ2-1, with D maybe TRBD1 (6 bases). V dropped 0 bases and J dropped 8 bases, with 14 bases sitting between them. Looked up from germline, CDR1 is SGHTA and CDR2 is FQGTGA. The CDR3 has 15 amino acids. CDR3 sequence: CASSLTRQGSHEQFF. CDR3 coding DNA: TGTGCCAGCAGCTTAACACGGCAGGGGAGCCATGAGCAGTTCTTC.

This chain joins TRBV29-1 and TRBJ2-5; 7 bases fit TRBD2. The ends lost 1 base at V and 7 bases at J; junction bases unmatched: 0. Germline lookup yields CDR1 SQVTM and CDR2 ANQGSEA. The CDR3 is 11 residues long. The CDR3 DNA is TGCAGCGTTGAAGGGGGGGGGACCCAGTACTTC. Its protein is CSVEGGGTQYF.

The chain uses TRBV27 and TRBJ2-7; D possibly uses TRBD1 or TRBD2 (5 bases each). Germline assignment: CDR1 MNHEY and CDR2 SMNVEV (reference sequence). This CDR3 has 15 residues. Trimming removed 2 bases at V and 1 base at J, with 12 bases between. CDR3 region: CASSLTGDRSYEQYF. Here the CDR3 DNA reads TGTGCCAGCAGTTTAACCGGGGACCGATCCTACGAGCAGTACTTC.

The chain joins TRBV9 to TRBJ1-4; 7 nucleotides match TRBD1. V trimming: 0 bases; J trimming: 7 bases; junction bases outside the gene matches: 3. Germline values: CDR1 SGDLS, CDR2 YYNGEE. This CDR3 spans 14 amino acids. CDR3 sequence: CASSVGAGGEKLFF. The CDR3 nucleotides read TGTGCCAGCAGCGTAGGGGCAGGGGGTGAAAAACTGTTTTTT.

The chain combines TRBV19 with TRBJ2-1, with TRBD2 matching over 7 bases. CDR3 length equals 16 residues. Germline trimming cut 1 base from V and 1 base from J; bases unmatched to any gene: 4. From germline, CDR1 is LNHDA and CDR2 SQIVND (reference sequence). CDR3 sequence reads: CASSIGASGSYNEQFF. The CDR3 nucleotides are TGTGCCAGTAGTATAGGGGCTAGCGGATCCTACAATGAGCAGTTCTTC.

CDR3 bases: TGCGCCAGCAGCCTGGACAACCCCAATCAGCCCCAGCATTTT. This gives the protein CASSLDNPNQPQHF. The chain is built from TRBV4-1 and TRBJ1-5, with D possibly TRBD1 on 5 matching bases. V was trimmed by 4 bases and J by 3 bases, leaving 10 bases between them. CDR1 is MGHRA, CDR2 YSYEKL, per germline. This CDR3 spans 14 amino acids.

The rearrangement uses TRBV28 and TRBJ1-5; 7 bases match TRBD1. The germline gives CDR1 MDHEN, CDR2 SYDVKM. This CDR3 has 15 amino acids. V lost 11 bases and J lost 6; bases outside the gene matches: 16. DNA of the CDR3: TGTGCCGGCGCCCGTATGACAGGGACGGCTCAGCCCCAGCATTTT. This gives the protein CAGARMTGTAQPQHF.